Each of the 19 T cell receptor beta chains below was sequenced from the same sample in a study of CD8+ T cells in alopecia areata. Extracted RNA was reverse transcribed, and the resulting cDNA served as sequencing template. Profiled with immunoSEQ multiplex PCR; TCRdb holds only in-frame clones, not every one. The repertoire holds around 120,000 clones, with roughly two fifths as singletons. Sequenced input: CD4+ T cells sorted from blood. Receptor source: a human donor with alopecia areata.

This sequence joins TRBV11-1 and TRBJ2-7; D might be TRBD1 (7 bases). CDR1 and CDR2 from the germline V gene are SGHAT and FQDESV (reference sequence). The CDR3 length is 14 residues. The V end was cut by 7 bases, the J end by 0 bases, with 13 bases between. The CDR3 protein is CASKGQTSSYEQYF. The CDR3 DNA reads as TGTGCCAGCAAGGGACAGACTAGCTCCTACGAGCAGTACTTC.

Only a few counts were recorded for this clone. V usage is TRBV7-8 and J usage is TRBJ2-7; TRBD2 is a possible D gene (5 bases). This CDR3 has 14 amino acids. V was clipped by 3 bases and J by 5 bases, with 14 bases between them. The germline V gene encodes CDR1 SGHVS and CDR2 FQNEAQ. CDR3 coding DNA: TGTGCCAGCAGCTTCTCTCGGGATTCCAACGAGCAGTACTTC. It translates to CASSFSRDSNEQYF.

The chain employs TRBV6-6 and TRBJ1-1; possibly TRBD1 for D (5 bases). Between the trimmed V and J ends, which lost 6 bases and 5 bases, there was a span of 13 bases. The germline V gene has CDR1 MNHNY and CDR2 SVGAGI (reference sequence). The CDR3 is 13 residues long. The CDR3 loop is CASSLKSGTEAFF. The CDR3 region has the DNA TGTGCCAGCAGCCTTAAATCAGGGACTGAAGCTTTCTTT.

This clone was detected a few times. The V gene is TRBV30, the J gene TRBJ1-1; 10 nucleotides match TRBD1. J gave up 2 bases and V 2 bases, and 5 bases lay outside the gene matches. Germline assignment: CDR1 GTSNPN and CDR2 SVGIG (reference sequence). The length of the CDR3 is 15 residues. The CDR3 DNA reads as TGTGCCTGGAGTCCCCGGGACAGGGGAAACACTGAAGCTTTCTTT. Protein sequence: CAWSPRDRGNTEAFF.

The rearrangement uses TRBV11-2 and TRBJ1-1; D remains unclear. The CDR3 length is 14 residues. Trimming pared 4 bases from V and 6 bases from J, leaving 15 bases between. Germline CDR1 SGHAT, CDR2 FQNNGV. CDR3: CASSSATRRAEAFF. CDR3 nucleotide sequence: TGTGCCAGCAGCTCGGCGACCCGAAGGGCTGAAGCTTTCTTT. Variable domain in full (rest from reference TRBV11-2 and TRBJ1-1): EAGVAQSPRYKIIEKRQSVAFWCNPISGHATLYWYQQILGQGPKLLIQFQNNGVVDDSQLPKDRFSAERLKGVDSTLKIQPAKLEDSAVYLCASSSATRRAEAFFGQGTRLTVV.

This clone was counted a few times. The rearrangement uses TRBV7-8 and TRBJ2-3; TRBD1 agrees at 9 bases. Per germline, CDR1 SGHVS and CDR2 FQNEAQ. V trimming: 5 bases; J trimming: 3 bases; junction bases outside the gene matches: 3. The CDR3 is made up of 14 amino acids. CDR3 nucleotide sequence: TGTGCCAGCAGCCCCGGGACAGGGACAGATACGCAGTATTTT. It is translated as CASSPGTGTDTQYF.

This chain connects TRBV7-9 to TRBJ2-3; 11 bases are a match to TRBD2. Unmatched junction bases numbered 2, after V lost 5 bases and J lost 4 bases. The CDR3 loop spans 14 amino acids. Germline V gene lookup returns CDR1 SEHNR and CDR2 FQNEAQ (reference sequence). This chain's CDR3 is CASSQGLAADTQYF. As DNA, the CDR3 is TGTGCCAGCAGCCAGGGACTAGCGGCAGATACGCAGTATTTT.

This chain connects TRBV29-1 to TRBJ1-1; no firm D call. Per germline, CDR1 SQVTM and CDR2 ANQGSEA. CDR3 length: 13 residues. Trimming removed 6 bases from V and 0 bases from J, with 11 bases in between. The CDR3 bases are TGCAGCGTGGGGAGACCCATGAACACTGAAGCTTTCTTT. Amino acids: CSVGRPMNTEAFF.

J is TRBJ1-1 and V is TRBV30, with a tentative D call TRBD1 (5 bases). CDR3 size: 14 residues. CDR1 is GTSNPN, CDR2 SVGIG, per germline (reference sequence). V lost 2 bases to trimming and J lost 2 bases, with 12 bases between them. As DNA, the CDR3 is TGTGCCTGGAGTCCAAGGGGCCTAAACACTGAAGCTTTCTTT. Translating it yields CAWSPRGLNTEAFF.

The chain carries TRBV5-4 and TRBJ2-1; tentatively, D is TRBD2 (6 bases). There are 16 residues in the CDR3. Germline V lookup: CDR1 SGHNT, CDR2 YYREEE (reference sequence). Deletions cut 0 bases from V and 6 bases from J, with 16 bases between. DNA for the CDR3: TGTGCCAGCAGCTTGGGGGCGGGAATCAGAACCAATGAGCAGTTCTTC. Protein sequence: CASSLGAGIRTNEQFF.

The chain has TRBV4-3 and TRBJ2-6; tentatively, D is TRBD2 (5 bases). The V gene lost 4 bases and the J gene lost 2 bases, with 15 bases spanning the gap. This CDR3 has 17 amino acids. Looked up from germline, CDR1 is LGHNA and CDR2 is YSLEER. For the CDR3, the DNA is TGCGCCAGCAGCCTAGGCAGAGGGTTAACTGGGGCCAACGTCCTGACTTTC. The encoded protein is CASSLGRGLTGANVLTF.

The chain links TRBV27 to TRBJ2-7; D unresolved. CDR3 size: 14 residues. V lost 6 bases and J lost 0, with 12 bases in between. Per the germline V gene, CDR1 is MNHEY and CDR2 is SMNVEV (reference sequence). The CDR3 sequence: CASSAGLGSYEQYF. In DNA, the CDR3 is TGTGCCAGCAGCGCTGGTCTGGGCTCCTACGAGCAGTACTTC.

This chain links TRBV7-2 with TRBJ2-7; unclear D gene. The V end was cut by 2 bases, the J end by 5 bases, with 10 bases between. Germline V gene sequence: CDR1 SGHTA, CDR2 FQGNSA. The CDR3 extends over 13 amino acids. Here the CDR3 DNA reads TGTGCCAGCAGCTTACCCCCTCTGAACGAGCAGTACTTC. It yields the protein CASSLPPLNEQYF.

This clone has a handful of counts. The J gene is TRBJ1-1, the V gene TRBV6-6, with TRBD1 as a possible D gene (5 bases). Germline CDR1 reads MNHNY; CDR2 reads SVGAGI (reference sequence). The CDR3 contains 14 residues. V lost 2 bases and J lost 11, with 18 bases in between. This CDR3 is CASSYLQGAGTAFF. In DNA, the CDR3 is TGTGCCAGCAGTTACCTTCAGGGAGCTGGAACCGCTTTCTTT.

This clone turned up a few times. The V and J genes are TRBV4-1 and TRBJ1-4, with 7 bases matching TRBD1. CDR1 and CDR2 (germline): MGHRA, YSYEKL. The CDR3 is made up of 16 amino acids. The V and J ends lost 4 bases and 10 bases, in that order; junction bases with no gene match: 15. CDR3 residues: CASSPSGGQALGKLFF. CDR3 bases: TGCGCCAGCAGCCCGAGCGGAGGACAGGCGTTAGGAAAACTGTTTTTT.

This clone was observed a few times. The genes are TRBV29-1 and TRBJ2-3; TRBD2 matches 9 bases. V lost 4 bases and J lost 4; bases outside the gene matches: 9. The CDR3 contains 15 residues. Germline V CDR1 and CDR2: SQVTM, ANQGSEA. Here the CDR3 DNA reads TGCAGCGTTGCCCCCGGCGGGAGGGCGGCAGATACGCAGTATTTT. Amino acids: CSVAPGGRAADTQYF.

Worth noting for this clone: One junction end does not reproduce the germline sequence, and a read error may be involved. The V gene is TRBV28, the J gene TRBJ2-7, with D tentatively TRBD2 (5 bases). The CDR3 runs 12 residues. Germline CDR1 reads MDHEN; CDR2 reads SYDVKM. CDR3 protein: CASSNAPRGWAF. The CDR3 DNA reads TGTGCCAGCAGCAATGCTCCCCGGGGATGGGCTTTC.

The V call is TRBV4-3, the J call TRBJ2-5; no definite D call. The CDR3 sequence is 14 residues long. V was pared by 3 bases and J by 5 bases, with 13 bases between. Germline V CDR1 and CDR2: LGHNA, YSLEER. CDR3 DNA sequence: TGCGCCAGCAGCCAGGAAAGAGGTGTGGAGACCCAGTACTTC. Protein: CASSQERGVETQYF.

In this sample, this clone turned up a few times. The chain has TRBV7-9 and TRBJ2-1, with D possibly matching TRBD1 (6 bases). V lost 2 bases and J 4 bases, leaving 12 bases between the germline ends. Germline V lookup: CDR1 SEHNR, CDR2 FQNEAQ (reference sequence). This CDR3 comprises 15 residues. This CDR3 is CASSLRDTSYNEQFF. For the CDR3, the DNA is TGTGCCAGCAGCTTACGGGACACCTCTTACAATGAGCAGTTCTTC.